This TCR beta chain was observed in a study of tumor-infiltrating lymphocytes in primary liver carcinoma. cDNA specific to TCR beta was made from around 470 ng of total RNA, with a constant-region primer employed for priming. Libraries of TCR beta came from three nested multiplex PCR rounds with slightly modified ARM-PCR. TCRdb called the multiplex PCR reads again in MiXCR, with one record for every CDR3 protein. The top ten clones hold around 38% of a sample with tens of thousands of distinct CDR3 sequences, about two thirds of them seen once. Each 20-30 mg portion of unsorted bulk tissue served as the source for co-extraction of RNA and DNA. The specimen was liver tumor tissue from sampling region 4. Regarding subset: tumor region T4, right-lateral pole. This TCR was recovered from a man aged 40-50 years with primary liver carcinoma and hepatitis B virus infection.

The CDR3 sequence: CASSHTGRRTYF. CDR3 bases: TGCGCCAGCAGCCACACTGGTAGGAGAACGTATTTT. The rearrangement joins TRBV10-2 to TRBJ2-3, with no clear D. Germline loops: CDR1 WSHSY, CDR2 SAAADI. The CDR3 covers 12 residues. The V and J ends lost 6 bases and 14 bases respectively, with 18 bases between them.